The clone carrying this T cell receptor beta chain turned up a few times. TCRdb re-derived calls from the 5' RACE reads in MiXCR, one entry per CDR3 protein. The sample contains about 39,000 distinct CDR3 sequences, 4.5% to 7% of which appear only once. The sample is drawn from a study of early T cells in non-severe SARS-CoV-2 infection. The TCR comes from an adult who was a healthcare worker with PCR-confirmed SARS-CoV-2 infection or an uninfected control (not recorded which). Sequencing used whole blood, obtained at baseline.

Here the CDR3 reads CASSGRLGKYEQYF. Written as DNA, the CDR3 is TGCGCCAGCAGCGGGCGCCTAGGAAAATACGAGCAGTACTTC. The genes are TRBV5-1 and TRBJ2-7; no clear D gene. CDR1 and CDR2 from the germline V gene are SGHRS and YFSETQ. With 4 bases removed from V and 4 bases from J, the gap between germline ends came to 15 bases. The CDR3 runs 14 residues. Complete variable domain (other parts from reference TRBV5-1 and TRBJ2-7): KAGVTQTPRYLIKTRGQQVTLSCSPISGHRSVSWYQQTPGQGLQFLFEYFSETQRNKGNFPGRFSGRQFSNSRSEMNVSTLELGDSALYLCASSGRLGKYEQYFGPGTRLTVT.